The entry that follows covers one T cell receptor beta chain sequence. Its antigen is currently unknown. The data belong to a study of PD-1 blockade in classical Hodgkin lymphoma. Whole-study findings and limits: Those starting nivolumab under 1 year post-ASCT were excluded.

Time point here: cycle 4 day 1 (C4D1), after more than five weeks of nivolumab. Each of the patients experienced relapse following autologous stem cell transplantation, and their brentuximab vedotin exposure differed. V was clipped by 2 bases and J by 4 bases, with 14 bases between them. The germline gives CDR1 SNHLY, CDR2 FYNNEI. This CDR3 is built from 16 residues. Sequencing used immunoSEQ multiplex PCR; TCRdb keeps in-frame clones, though not all of them. Here the sample spans over 70,000 clones, less than 95% being singletons. Sequences were derived from peripheral blood mononuclear cells (PBMCs), sampled before the fourth cycle of nivolumab. The chain uses TRBV2 and TRBJ2-2; D is possibly TRBD1 (5 bases). The receptor's source is a human donor with classical Hodgkin lymphoma. CDR3 nucleotides: TGTGCCAGCAGTGAAAATCTGGGAAGGGGCACCGGGGAGCTGTTTTTT. Translating gives CASSENLGRGTGELFF. The full variable domain, its missing parts supplied by reference TRBV2 and TRBJ2-2, is EPEVTQTPSHQVTQMGQEVILRCVPISNHLYFYWYRQILGQKVEFLVSFYNNEISEKSEIFDDQFSVERPDGSNFTLKIRSTKLEDSAMYFCASSENLGRGTGELFFGEGSRLTVL.